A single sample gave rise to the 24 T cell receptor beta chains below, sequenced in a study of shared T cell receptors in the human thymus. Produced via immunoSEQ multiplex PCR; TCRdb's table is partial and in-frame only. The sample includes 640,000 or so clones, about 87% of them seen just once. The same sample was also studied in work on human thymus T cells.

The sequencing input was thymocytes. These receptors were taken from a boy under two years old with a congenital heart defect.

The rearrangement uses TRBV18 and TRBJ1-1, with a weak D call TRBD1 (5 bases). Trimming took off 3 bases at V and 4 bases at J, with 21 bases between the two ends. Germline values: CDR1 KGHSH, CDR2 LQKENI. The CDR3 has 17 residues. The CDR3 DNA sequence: TGTGCCAGCTCACCGGGGAATTCTTGGACATCGGTCACTGAAGCTTTCTTT. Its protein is CASSPGNSWTSVTEAFF.

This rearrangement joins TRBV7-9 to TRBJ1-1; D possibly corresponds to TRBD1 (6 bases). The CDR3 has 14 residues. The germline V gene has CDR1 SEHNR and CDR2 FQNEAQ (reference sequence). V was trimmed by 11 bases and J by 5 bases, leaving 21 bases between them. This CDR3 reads CASQGSRHRTEAFF. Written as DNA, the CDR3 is TGTGCCTCACAGGGATCCCGTCATCGGACTGAAGCTTTCTTT.

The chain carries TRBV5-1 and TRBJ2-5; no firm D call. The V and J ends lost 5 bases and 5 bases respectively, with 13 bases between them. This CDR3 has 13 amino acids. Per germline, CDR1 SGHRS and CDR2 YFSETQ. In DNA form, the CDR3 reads TGCGCCAGCAGTTTCGGGTGGCAGGAGACCCAGTACTTC. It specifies CASSFGWQETQYF.

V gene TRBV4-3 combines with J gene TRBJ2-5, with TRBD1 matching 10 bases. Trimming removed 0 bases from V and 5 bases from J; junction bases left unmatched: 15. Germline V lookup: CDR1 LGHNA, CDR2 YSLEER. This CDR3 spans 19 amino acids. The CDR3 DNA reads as TGCGCCAGCAGCCAAGAACAAATAGGAAGGGACAGGGGAACGGAGACCCAGTACTTC. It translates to CASSQEQIGRDRGTETQYF.

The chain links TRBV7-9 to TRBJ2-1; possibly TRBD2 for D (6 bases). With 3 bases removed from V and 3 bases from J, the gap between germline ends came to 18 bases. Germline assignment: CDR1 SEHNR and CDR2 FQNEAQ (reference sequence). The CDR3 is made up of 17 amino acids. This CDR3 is CASSLRVLAAVYNEQFF. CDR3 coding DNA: TGTGCCAGCAGCTTGAGGGTCTTAGCGGCAGTCTACAATGAGCAGTTCTTC.

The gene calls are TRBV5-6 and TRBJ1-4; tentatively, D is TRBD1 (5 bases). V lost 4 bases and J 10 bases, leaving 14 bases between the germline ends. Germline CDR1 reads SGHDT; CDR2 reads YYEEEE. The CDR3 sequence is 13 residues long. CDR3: CASSPQTGGKLFF. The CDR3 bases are TGTGCCAGCAGCCCCCAGACCGGGGGAAAACTGTTTTTT.

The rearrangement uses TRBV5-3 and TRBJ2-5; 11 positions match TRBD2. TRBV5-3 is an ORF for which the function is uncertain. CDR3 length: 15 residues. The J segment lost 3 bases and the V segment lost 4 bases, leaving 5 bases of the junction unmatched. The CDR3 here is CARSPASGRKETQYF. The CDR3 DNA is TGTGCCAGAAGCCCAGCTAGCGGGAGGAAAGAGACCCAGTACTTC.

The chain's CDR3 is CASSSQLAGDYNEQFF. The DNA for the CDR3 is TGTGCCAGCAGTTCCCAACTAGCGGGGGATTACAATGAGCAGTTCTTC. The rearrangement joins TRBV5-4 to TRBJ2-1, with 11 bases fitting TRBD2. V was pared by 5 bases and J by 4 bases, with 8 bases of the junction left unmatched. Per germline, CDR1 SGHNT and CDR2 YYREEE (reference sequence). The CDR3 sequence is 16 residues long.

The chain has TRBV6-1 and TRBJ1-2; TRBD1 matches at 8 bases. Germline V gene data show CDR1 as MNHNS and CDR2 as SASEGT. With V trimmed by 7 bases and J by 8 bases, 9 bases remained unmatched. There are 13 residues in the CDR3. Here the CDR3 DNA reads TGTGCCAGCACCAAGGACAGGGTTAAAGGCTACACCTTC. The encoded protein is CASTKDRVKGYTF.

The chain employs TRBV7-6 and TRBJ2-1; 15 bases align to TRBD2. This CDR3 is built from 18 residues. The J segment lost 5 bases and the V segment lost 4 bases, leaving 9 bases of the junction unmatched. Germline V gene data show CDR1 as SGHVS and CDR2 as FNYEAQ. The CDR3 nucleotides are TGTGCCAGCAGCTCTGGACTAGCGGGAGGGTTGGCCAACAATGAGCAGTTCTTC. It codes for CASSSGLAGGLANNEQFF.

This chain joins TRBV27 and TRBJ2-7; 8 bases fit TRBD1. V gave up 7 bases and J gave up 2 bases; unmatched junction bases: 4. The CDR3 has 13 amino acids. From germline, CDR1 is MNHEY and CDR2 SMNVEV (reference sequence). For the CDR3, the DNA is TGTGCCAGCATCGGGACAGGTCCCTACGAGCAGTACTTC. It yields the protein CASIGTGPYEQYF.

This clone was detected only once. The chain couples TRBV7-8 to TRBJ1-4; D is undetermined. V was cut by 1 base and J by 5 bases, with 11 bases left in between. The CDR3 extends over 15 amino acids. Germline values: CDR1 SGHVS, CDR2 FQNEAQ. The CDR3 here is CASSLVGQINEKLFF. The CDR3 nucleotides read TGTGCCAGCAGCTTAGTTGGCCAGATAAATGAAAAACTGTTTTTT.

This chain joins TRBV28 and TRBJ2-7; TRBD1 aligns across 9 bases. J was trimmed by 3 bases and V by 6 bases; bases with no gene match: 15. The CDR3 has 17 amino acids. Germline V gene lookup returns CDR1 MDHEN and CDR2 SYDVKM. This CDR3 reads CASSRTRPGQGLYEQYF. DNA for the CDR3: TGTGCCAGCAGCCGGACGCGTCCGGGACAGGGACTCTACGAGCAGTACTTC.

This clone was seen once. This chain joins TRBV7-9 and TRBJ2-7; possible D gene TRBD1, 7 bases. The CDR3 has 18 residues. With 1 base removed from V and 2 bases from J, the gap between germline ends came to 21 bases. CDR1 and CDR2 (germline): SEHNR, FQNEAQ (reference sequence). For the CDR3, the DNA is TGTGCCAGCAGCTTAGGTCACAGGGGAGGACTGCGACCCTACGAGCAGTACTTC. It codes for CASSLGHRGGLRPYEQYF.

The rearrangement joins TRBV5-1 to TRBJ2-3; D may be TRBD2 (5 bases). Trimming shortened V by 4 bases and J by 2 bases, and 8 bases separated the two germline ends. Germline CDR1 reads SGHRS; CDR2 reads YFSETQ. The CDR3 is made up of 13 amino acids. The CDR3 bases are TGCGCCAGCAGCCGGACTTTCACAGATACGCAGTATTTT. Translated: CASSRTFTDTQYF.

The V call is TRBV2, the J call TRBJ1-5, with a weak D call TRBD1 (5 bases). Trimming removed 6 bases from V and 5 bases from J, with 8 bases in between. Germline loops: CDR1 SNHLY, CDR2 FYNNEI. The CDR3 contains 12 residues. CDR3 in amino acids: CASSLTDQPQHF. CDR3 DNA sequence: TGTGCCAGCAGCTTGACAGATCAGCCCCAGCATTTT.

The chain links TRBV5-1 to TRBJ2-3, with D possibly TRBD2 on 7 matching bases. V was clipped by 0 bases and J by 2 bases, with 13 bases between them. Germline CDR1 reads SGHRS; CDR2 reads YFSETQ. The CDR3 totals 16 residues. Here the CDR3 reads CASSLGEGTYTDTQYF. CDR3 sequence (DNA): TGCGCCAGCAGCTTGGGGGAGGGGACATACACAGATACGCAGTATTTT.

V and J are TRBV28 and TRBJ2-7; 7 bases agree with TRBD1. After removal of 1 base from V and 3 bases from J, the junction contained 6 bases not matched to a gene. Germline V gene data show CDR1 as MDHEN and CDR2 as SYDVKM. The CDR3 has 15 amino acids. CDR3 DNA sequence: TGTGCCAGCAGTTTATTCGACAGGGAGATCTACGAGCAGTACTTC. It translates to CASSLFDREIYEQYF.

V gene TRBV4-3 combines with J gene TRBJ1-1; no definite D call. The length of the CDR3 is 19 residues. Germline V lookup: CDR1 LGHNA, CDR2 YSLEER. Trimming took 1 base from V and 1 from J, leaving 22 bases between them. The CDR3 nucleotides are TGCGCCAGCAGCCAAGGGACCCCGTACAAGATCGGGGAGAACACTGAAGCTTTCTTT. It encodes CASSQGTPYKIGENTEAFF.

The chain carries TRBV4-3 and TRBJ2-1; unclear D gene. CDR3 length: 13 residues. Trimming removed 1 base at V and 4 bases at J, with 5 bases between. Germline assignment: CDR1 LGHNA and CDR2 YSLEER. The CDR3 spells CASSQVRYNEQFF. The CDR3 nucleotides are TGCGCCAGCAGCCAAGTCAGGTACAATGAGCAGTTCTTC.

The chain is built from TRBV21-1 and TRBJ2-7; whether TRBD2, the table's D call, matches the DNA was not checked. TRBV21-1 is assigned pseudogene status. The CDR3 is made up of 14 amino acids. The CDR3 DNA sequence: TGTGCCAGGGGACTAGCGGGAGTTTTCCACGAGCAGTACTTC. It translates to CARGLAGVFHEQYF.

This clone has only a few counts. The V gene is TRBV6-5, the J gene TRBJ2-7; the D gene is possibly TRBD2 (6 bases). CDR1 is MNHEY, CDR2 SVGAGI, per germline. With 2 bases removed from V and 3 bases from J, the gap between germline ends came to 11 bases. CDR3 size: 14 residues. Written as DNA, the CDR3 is TGTGCCAGCAGTTACGCAACGGGAGACTACGAGCAGTACTTC. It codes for CASSYATGDYEQYF.

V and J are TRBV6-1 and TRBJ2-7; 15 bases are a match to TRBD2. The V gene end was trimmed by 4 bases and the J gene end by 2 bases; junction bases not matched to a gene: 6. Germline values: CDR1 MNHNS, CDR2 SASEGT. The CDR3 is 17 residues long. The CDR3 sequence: CASSGTSGRALPYEQYF. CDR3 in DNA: TGTGCCAGCAGTGGGACTAGCGGGAGGGCCCTACCCTACGAGCAGTACTTC.

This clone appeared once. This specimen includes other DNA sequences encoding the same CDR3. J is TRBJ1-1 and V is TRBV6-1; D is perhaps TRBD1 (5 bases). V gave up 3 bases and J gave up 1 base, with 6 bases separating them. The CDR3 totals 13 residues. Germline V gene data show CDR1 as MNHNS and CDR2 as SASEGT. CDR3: CASSEGRNTEAFF. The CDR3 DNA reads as TGTGCCAGCAGTGAGGGGCGGAACACTGAAGCTTTCTTT.